Sequencing of this T cell receptor beta chain was carried out in a study of T-cell reconstitution after alpha-beta-depleted transplantation in children. Many counts were recorded for this clonotype. Its antigen is not known. It was with unique molecular identifiers that the TCRbeta library was prepared. One entry per CDR3 protein, called by TCRdb with MiXCR from the PCR reads. The table lists 900,000 or so distinct CDR3 sequences, roughly 15% of them singletons, with around 4.5% in the top ten. V lost 1 base, J lost 6 bases, and 20 bases lay in between. The CDR3 contains 16 residues. From germline, CDR1 is SGHRS and CDR2 YFSETQ. Overall study findings and caveats: A year had passed since transplant, and T-cell counts and diversity by then came mostly from newly produced T cells. There were reportedly several hundred expanded graft clones from which alpha-beta T cells came about two months after transplant.

The TCR was taken from a male patient between 5 and 17 years old who had a stem cell transplant for acute lymphoblastic leukemia, so the T cells may come from the graft donor. The genes are TRBV5-1 and TRBJ2-7; TRBD1 might be the D (6 bases). The material sequenced was PBMCs, mostly from graft donor cells, taken 360 days after TCRalphabeta/CD19-depleted stem cell transplant. CDR3 residues: CASSLLGTTLKGEQYF. The CDR3 DNA follows: TGCGCCAGCAGCTTGTTGGGGACAACCTTGAAGGGCGAGCAGTACTTC.